The next 15 T cell receptor beta chains were all read from a single sample in a study of T cell repertoires in cytomegalovirus infection. Antigen specificity for these receptors is unknown. TCRdb redid the calling of the reads with MiXCR, one entry per CDR3 protein. The data contain 200,000 to 250,000 distinct CDR3 sequences, around 35% of them singletons. Sequences were derived from CD8+ T cells from cultured PBMCs, sampled from culture after CMV antigen stimulation. The receptors come from a human donor in good health (CMV status not recorded). Some clones in this sample may be carry-over from other donors' samples.

The rearrangement links TRBV27 to TRBJ2-7, with a tentative D call TRBD2 (6 bases). Trimming took 2 bases from V and 2 from J, leaving 13 bases between them. Germline assignment: CDR1 MNHEY and CDR2 SMNVEV (reference sequence). This CDR3 contains 15 residues. The CDR3 DNA is TGTGCCAGCAGTTTAAGTGGCGGGATCCCCTACGAGCAGTACTTC. Its protein product is CASSLSGGIPYEQYF.

This chain uses TRBV27 with TRBJ2-5; D is undetermined. Germline V lookup: CDR1 MNHEY, CDR2 SMNVEV (reference sequence). V was pared by 8 bases and J by 2 bases, with 6 bases between. This CDR3 comprises 11 residues. The CDR3 bases are TGTGCCAGCGGCGCGCAAGAGACCCAGTACTTC. Protein sequence: CASGAQETQYF.

The chain carries TRBV6-6 and TRBJ1-3; TRBD1 might be the D (5 bases). CDR3 length: 15 amino acids. CDR1 MNHNY and CDR2 SVGAGI come from the germline V gene (reference sequence). The V end lost 6 bases, the J end lost 0 bases, and 12 bases lay between the germline ends. CDR3 sequence: CASRERQTSGNTIYF. In DNA form, the CDR3 reads TGTGCCAGCAGGGAACGACAGACCTCTGGAAACACCATATATTTT.

This clonotype was detected only a few times. V is TRBV11-3 and J is TRBJ2-1, with 12 bases lining up with TRBD2. The V gene end was trimmed by 5 bases and the J gene end by 8 bases; junction bases not matched to a gene: 7. Germline CDR1 is SGHNT and CDR2 is YENEEA. The CDR3 runs 15 residues. The CDR3 region is CASSPSGGASDEQFF. The DNA of the CDR3 is TGTGCCAGCAGCCCTAGCGGGGGGGCCAGCGATGAGCAGTTCTTC.

The CDR3 sequence: CASSKTSGSTDTQYF. The CDR3 coding sequence is TGTGCCAGCAGCAAGACTAGCGGGTCCACAGATACGCAGTATTTT. The V call is TRBV6-2 or TRBV6-3, the J call TRBJ2-3; TRBD2 matches 10 bases. The ends lost 6 bases at V and 2 bases at J; junction bases unmatched: 5. CDR3 length: 15 residues. The germline V gene has CDR1 MNHEY and CDR2 SVGEGT.

This clonotype was seen only a few times. This chain links TRBV6-1 with TRBJ2-1, with D perhaps matching TRBD2 (5 bases). This CDR3 comprises 17 residues. Deletions cut 6 bases from V and 1 base from J, with 19 bases between. Germline assignment: CDR1 MNHNS and CDR2 SASEGT. The CDR3 DNA reads as TGTGCCAGCAGACGGGGTGTTGACAAGGGTTCCTACAATGAGCAGTTCTTC. Protein: CASRRGVDKGSYNEQFF.

The chain uses TRBV7-6 and TRBJ2-7; the D gene is possibly TRBD2 (6 bases). V was trimmed by 7 bases and J by 5 bases, leaving 24 bases between them. Germline CDR1 reads SGHVS; CDR2 reads FNYEAQ. CDR3 length equals 16 residues. CDR3 amino acids: CASTPPRDSVHHEQYF. CDR3 nucleotide sequence: TGTGCCAGCACCCCCCCTAGGGACTCGGTCCATCACGAGCAGTACTTC.

V gene TRBV27 combines with J gene TRBJ1-6; D possibly corresponds to TRBD1 (5 bases). CDR3 size: 14 residues. Germline V lookup: CDR1 MNHEY, CDR2 SMNVEV (reference sequence). Trimming took off 2 bases at V and 7 bases at J, with 9 bases between the two ends. As DNA, the CDR3 is TGTGCCAGCAGTTTAGTGTCAGGGAATTCACCCCTCCACTTT. Translating it yields CASSLVSGNSPLHF.

The DNA for the CDR3 is TGTGCCAGCAGTGAAGCGATTTTTAAGGGCCCGGGGCAGTTCTTC. Encoded protein: CASSEAIFKGPGQFF. The chain employs TRBV6-1 and TRBJ2-1; D not certain. CDR1 and CDR2 from the germline V gene are MNHNS and SASEGT. The CDR3 contains 15 residues. The germline V and J ends were trimmed by 0 bases and 12 bases, with 18 bases remaining between them.

This clonotype was seen a handful of times. DNA for the CDR3: TGTGCCAGCAGGGTAGCGGGTCTCTACGAGCAGTACTTC. Amino acids: CASRVAGLYEQYF. The chain carries TRBV12-3 or TRBV12-4 and TRBJ2-7; TRBD2 agrees at 7 bases. The ends lost 6 bases at V and 3 bases at J; junction bases unmatched: 5. This CDR3 comprises 13 residues.

V and J are TRBV11-2 and TRBJ2-7; 10 bases are shared with TRBD1. Germline V gene sequence: CDR1 SGHAT, CDR2 FQNNGV. J was trimmed by 3 bases and V by 4 bases; bases with no gene match: 6. The CDR3 consists of 15 residues. The CDR3 here is CASSSWDRGDYEQYF. In nucleotides, the CDR3 is TGTGCCAGCAGCTCCTGGGACAGGGGTGACTACGAGCAGTACTTC.

The J gene is TRBJ2-3, the V gene TRBV7-3; 8 nucleotides line up with TRBD1. The CDR3 has 17 residues. The J segment lost 2 bases and the V segment lost 2 bases, leaving 9 bases of the junction unmatched. CDR1 and CDR2 from the germline V gene are SGHTA and FQGTGA. CDR3 loop: CASSLVMGTGATDTQYF. The CDR3 region has the DNA TGTGCCAGCAGCTTAGTTATGGGGACAGGAGCCACAGATACGCAGTATTTT.

This clonotype has a handful of counts. This chain connects TRBV12-3 or TRBV12-4 to TRBJ1-1; the D is unclear. The CDR3 is made up of 11 amino acids. The V and J ends lost 7 bases and 6 bases respectively, with 9 bases between them. The CDR3 here is CASKLQPEAFF. CDR3 nucleotides: TGTGCCAGCAAACTTCAACCTGAAGCTTTCTTT.

This clonotype has only a few counts. The V gene is TRBV7-9, the J gene TRBJ1-5; tentatively, D is TRBD1 (6 bases). The germline V gene encodes CDR1 SEHNR and CDR2 FQNEAQ (reference sequence). CDR3 size: 22 residues. Trimming pared 5 bases from V and 2 bases from J, leaving 34 bases between. CDR3 in DNA: TGTGCCAGCAGCCTAGGGGCAGGGGACAAAGAGGGGCCCCTTCGCGGCAATCAGCCCCAGCATTTT. It is translated as CASSLGAGDKEGPLRGNQPQHF. Based on the CDR3 plus reference TRBV7-9 and TRBJ1-5, the full variable domain is DTGVSQNPRHKITKRGQNVTFRCDPISEHNRLYWYRQTLGQGPEFLTYFQNEAQLEKSRLLSDRFSAERPKGSFSTLEIQRTEQGDSAMYLCASSLGAGDKEGPLRGNQPQHFGDGTRLSIL.

This clonotype came up a few times. The chain recombines TRBV6-6 with TRBJ1-6; 8 nucleotides match TRBD1. In germline, CDR1 is MNHNY, CDR2 SVGAGI (reference sequence). Germline trimming cut 0 bases from V and 10 bases from J; bases unmatched to any gene: 5. This CDR3 is built from 15 residues. The CDR3 loop reads CASSYSGTGGSPLHF. For the CDR3, the DNA is TGTGCCAGCAGTTACTCCGGGACAGGAGGCTCACCCCTCCACTTT.